This T cell receptor (delta chain) was retrieved from a study of gamma-delta chains in newborns, infants, children. Across the study: Polyclonal expansion of innate γδ T cells after birth follows microbial exposure.

This clone is medium-sized (0.01 to 0.1%). This sequence is one base from a far larger clone and is likely a read error. The ends were cut back, 8 bases at V and 3 bases at J, with 22 bases in the middle. Germline CDR1 reads TSWWSYY; CDR2 reads QGS. This CDR3 spans 16 amino acids. TCRdb fed the reads to CATT. The sample carries 5,700 or so delta-chain clones, approximately 15% recorded once. The sequencing used blood, collected at baseline. This receptor was taken from a child who was a newborn, infant or young child, either healthy, febrile or measles-vaccinated (not recorded which). The rearrangement joins TRDV1 to TRDJ1; D is undetermined. The CDR3 reads CALKWPPRLNADKLIF. CDR3 DNA sequence: TGTGCTCTTAAATGGCCCCCACGCCTTAACGCCGATAAACTCATCTTT.